Below, 29 T cell receptor beta chains from the same sample are listed, as sequenced in a study of PD-1 blockade in mismatch repair-deficient tumors. The protocol was immunoSEQ multiplex PCR, while the TCRdb copy is restricted to in-frame clones and leaves out a portion. This repertoire shows about 60,000 clones, about 91% found once; its top ten account for 11% to 15%. The source material was peripheral blood, sampled 52 weeks after starting pembrolizumab. The receptors here all came from an adult with mismatch repair-deficient cancer.

The sample holds one count of this clone. At one end, the junction sequence differs from germline, possibly due to a read error. This chain uses TRBV13 with TRBJ2-7; tentatively, D is TRBD1 or TRBD2 (5 bases each). The length of the CDR3 is 14 residues. Germline V gene sequence: CDR1 PRHDT, CDR2 FYEKMQ (reference sequence). CDR3 amino acids: CASNLGDGTYEQYF. CDR3 DNA: TGTGCCAGCAACTTAGGGGACGGCACCTACGAGCAGTACTTC.

The rearrangement links TRBV10-1 to TRBJ2-7, with 9 bases aligning to TRBD1. Per germline, CDR1 WNHNN and CDR2 SYGVQD (reference sequence). The V segment lost 6 bases and the J segment 6 bases; nucleotides outside the gene matches: 6. The CDR3 is 13 residues long. The CDR3 sequence is CASRGDRVGEQYF. The DNA for the CDR3 is TGCGCCAGCAGGGGGGACAGGGTAGGCGAGCAGTACTTC.

As to this clone: Germline and junction disagree at one end, which may indicate a read error. This chain connects TRBV2 to TRBJ1-1; no clear D. The CDR3 is made up of 10 amino acids. Germline V gene data show CDR1 as SNHLY and CDR2 as FYNNEI. The CDR3 DNA sequence: TGTGCCGGCAGGATGACTGAAGCTTTCTTT. This translates into CAGRMTEAFF.

A single count supports this clone. The gene calls are TRBV27 and TRBJ2-1; TRBD2 aligns across 11 bases. The CDR3 runs 17 residues. V shed 5 bases and J 4 bases; nucleotides not matched to a gene: 10. The germline V gene encodes CDR1 MNHEY and CDR2 SMNVEV (reference sequence). This CDR3 is CASSPGTSGPYYNEQFF. DNA of the CDR3: TGTGCCAGCAGTCCCGGGACTAGCGGACCCTATTACAATGAGCAGTTCTTC.

The gene calls are TRBV6-5 and TRBJ2-1; D is perhaps TRBD1 (7 bases). Trimming took off 7 bases at V and 7 bases at J, with 14 bases between the two ends. The CDR3 consists of 13 residues. The germline CDR1 and CDR2 sequences are MNHEY and SVGAGI. The CDR3 protein is CASNRAGGNEQFF. CDR3 DNA: TGTGCCAGCAATCGCGCAGGGGGGAATGAGCAGTTCTTC.

The chain combines TRBV10-3 with TRBJ2-3, with D unresolved. Trimming left V 9 bases short and J 2 bases short, with 12 bases between. CDR1 is ENHRY and CDR2 is SYGVKD in the germline V gene. This CDR3 spans 13 amino acids. The CDR3 DNA reads TGTGCCATAAGAGGTTCTATCACAGATACGCAGTATTTT. Translated: CAIRGSITDTQYF.

The genes are TRBV7-8 and TRBJ2-2, with D possibly TRBD1 on 7 matching bases. Per germline, CDR1 SGHVS and CDR2 FQNEAQ. CDR3 size: 15 residues. V lost 5 bases, J lost 3 bases, and 13 bases lay in between. The CDR3 DNA reads as TGTGCCAGCAGCGAGACAGGGACTGACACCGGGGAGCTGTTTTTT. It is translated as CASSETGTDTGELFF.

The count of this clone is one. The chain recombines TRBV4-3 with TRBJ2-3; 7 positions agree with TRBD1. CDR1 is LGHNA and CDR2 is YSLEER in the germline V gene. The CDR3 is made up of 17 amino acids. V was pared by 0 bases and J by 4 bases, with 10 bases of the junction left unmatched. This CDR3 is CASSQDPERGGPDTQYF. CDR3 DNA: TGCGCCAGCAGCCAAGACCCCGAAAGAGGGGGCCCAGATACGCAGTATTTT.

The rearrangement joins TRBV5-1 to TRBJ2-6; 11 nucleotides line up with TRBD1. Germline CDR1 is SGHRS and CDR2 is YFSETQ. V trimming: 0 bases; J trimming: 0 bases; junction bases outside the gene matches: 2. The CDR3 loop spans 18 amino acids. Written as DNA, the CDR3 is TGCGCCAGCAGCTTGGGAGGGACAGGGGGCTCTGGGGCCAACGTCCTGACTTTC. As protein: CASSLGGTGGSGANVLTF.

This clone was seen just once. V and J are TRBV5-6 and TRBJ1-1; D is unclear. V gave up 0 bases and J gave up 5 bases, with 17 bases separating them. Per the germline V gene, CDR1 is SGHDT and CDR2 is YYEEEE. The CDR3 extends over 16 amino acids. The CDR3 sequence is CASSLERGWVGTEAFF. CDR3 DNA: TGTGCCAGCAGCTTGGAGCGGGGTTGGGTGGGAACTGAAGCTTTCTTT.

This clone was observed a handful of times. This chain uses TRBV10-2 with TRBJ2-3; no firm D call. CDR1 WSHSY and CDR2 SAAADI come from the germline V gene. Between the trimmed V and J ends, which lost 0 bases and 1 base, there was a span of 14 bases. CDR3 length equals 17 residues. CDR3: CASSESMGSLGTDTQYF. CDR3 DNA: TGCGCCAGCAGTGAGTCGATGGGTTCTCTAGGCACAGATACGCAGTATTTT.

J is TRBJ2-3 and V is TRBV27, with D unresolved. CDR1 and CDR2 from the germline V gene are MNHEY and SMNVEV (reference sequence). V shed 5 bases and J shed 5 bases, with 8 bases lying between them. This CDR3 has 12 residues. CDR3 bases: TGTGCCAGCAGTACGACAAGAGATACGCAGTATTTT. Encoded protein: CASSTTRDTQYF.

The J gene is TRBJ2-7, the V gene TRBV5-1; 7 bases are a match to TRBD2. V gave up 0 bases and J gave up 5 bases; unmatched junction bases: 5. In germline, CDR1 is SGHRS, CDR2 YFSETQ. The CDR3 has 14 amino acids. CDR3 coding DNA: TGCGCCAGCAGCTTGGTTTTGGCGGGAGACGAGCAGTACTTC. Its protein is CASSLVLAGDEQYF.

This chain joins TRBV27 and TRBJ1-1; 7 bases map to TRBD1. The CDR3 sequence is 14 residues long. Germline CDR1 is MNHEY and CDR2 is SMNVEV (reference sequence). The V and J ends lost 5 bases and 5 bases, in that order; junction bases with no gene match: 8. CDR3 amino acids: CASSPRQGATEAFF. CDR3 coding DNA: TGTGCCAGCAGTCCGCGACAGGGTGCGACTGAAGCTTTCTTT.

CDR3 nucleotide sequence: TGTGCCAGCAGCCAAGATACTGGCGACTCCTACGAGCAGTACTTC. It is translated as CASSQDTGDSYEQYF. The chain uses TRBV4-2 and TRBJ2-7; no firm D call. This CDR3 is built from 15 residues. Germline V lookup: CDR1 LGHNA, CDR2 YNFKEQ. V lost 0 bases and J lost 0, with 9 bases in between.

The chain employs TRBV6-5 and TRBJ2-7; TRBD1 aligns across 8 bases. J gave up 7 bases and V 4 bases, and 6 bases lay outside the gene matches. Germline-derived CDR1 and CDR2 are MNHEY and SVGAGI. CDR3 length: 13 residues. CDR3 sequence: CASSWQGAREQYF. The DNA of the CDR3 is TGTGCCAGCAGTTGGCAGGGGGCGAGGGAGCAGTACTTC.

The chain combines TRBV27 with TRBJ2-7; 7 nucleotides match TRBD1. The length of the CDR3 is 15 residues. V lost 2 bases and J lost 9; bases outside the gene matches: 13. Germline V gene data show CDR1 as MNHEY and CDR2 as SMNVEV (reference sequence). The CDR3, as DNA: TGTGCCAGCAGTTTAGCCCGGACAGGCCAAGTGGTGCAGTACTTC. Protein product: CASSLARTGQVVQYF.

This chain joins TRBV5-4 and TRBJ2-1; D is tentatively TRBD1 or TRBD2 (5 bases each). Trimming left V 4 bases short and J 9 bases short, with 14 bases between. The CDR3 has 13 amino acids. Per the germline V gene, CDR1 is SGHNT and CDR2 is YYREEE (reference sequence). The CDR3 DNA is TGTGCCAGCAGCCTGAGAGCTGGGGGTGAGCAGTTCTTC. Translating it yields CASSLRAGGEQFF.

This sequence joins TRBV6-5 and TRBJ2-2; D is perhaps TRBD1 (6 bases). Germline CDR1 reads MNHEY; CDR2 reads SVGAGI. The CDR3 extends over 14 amino acids. Trimming took 0 bases from V and 6 from J, leaving 8 bases between them. CDR3 sequence (DNA): TGTGCCAGCAGTTACTCGAAGGGGGCCGGGGAGCTGTTTTTT. Residues: CASSYSKGAGELFF.

The chain carries TRBV21-1 and TRBJ2-1; TRBD2, the D gene given by the table, was not confirmed from the DNA. TRBV21-1 is a pseudogene locus. The CDR3 consists of 13 residues. CDR3 loop: CASSKILACEQFF. The CDR3 coding sequence is TGTGCCAGCAGCAAAATACTAGCTTGTGAGCAGTTCTTC.

The V gene is TRBV7-9, the J gene TRBJ2-3; no clear D gene. The CDR3 is 16 amino acids. Looked up from germline, CDR1 is SEHNR and CDR2 is FQNEAQ (reference sequence). V was pared by 2 bases and J by 0 bases, with 12 bases between. The CDR3 is CASSLRASSSTDTQYF. CDR3 nucleotide sequence: TGTGCCAGCAGCTTAAGGGCGAGCTCTAGCACAGATACGCAGTATTTT.

In its sample, this clone was seen a few times. The same CDR3 arises from other DNA sequences in this sample as well. The rearrangement joins TRBV5-1 to TRBJ2-7; D unresolved. V lost 2 bases and J lost 4, with 4 bases in between. Germline CDR1 reads SGHRS; CDR2 reads YFSETQ. CDR3 size: 11 residues. The CDR3 nucleotides are TGCGCCAGCAGCTTAGGGTACGAGCAGTACTTC. Translated: CASSLGYEQYF. The variable domain in full, with the rest retrieved from reference TRBV5-1 and TRBJ2-7, is KAGVTQTPRYLIKTRGQQVTLSCSPISGHRSVSWYQQTPGQGLQFLFEYFSETQRNKGNFPGRFSGRQFSNSRSEMNVSTLELGDSALYLCASSLGYEQYFGPGTRLTVT.

The chain's CDR3 is CASSPPKDSEAFF. CDR3 sequence (DNA): TGTGCCAGCTCACCACCGAAAGACAGTGAAGCTTTCTTT. The chain combines TRBV18 with TRBJ1-1; D may be TRBD1 (5 bases). V was pared by 0 bases and J by 7 bases, with 9 bases between. This CDR3 is 13 amino acids long. CDR1 and CDR2 from the germline V gene are KGHSH and LQKENI.

The gene calls are TRBV2 and TRBJ2-7; TRBD1 might be the D (6 bases). V lost 4 bases to trimming and J lost 12 bases, with 13 bases between them. Germline values: CDR1 SNHLY, CDR2 FYNNEI. The CDR3 has 11 amino acids. The chain's CDR3 is CASSGAGAAYF. The CDR3 coding sequence is TGTGCCAGCAGTGGAGCAGGGGCCGCGTACTTC. Filled out from reference TRBV2 and TRBJ2-7, the complete variable domain reads EPEVTQTPSHQVTQMGQEVILRCVPISNHLYFYWYRQILGQKVEFLVSFYNNEISEKSEIFDDQFSVERPDGSNFTLKIRSTKLEDSAMYFCASSGAGAAYFGPGTRLTVT.

The DNA for the CDR3 is TGTGCCAGCGCCGGGACTAGCGGCACAGATACGCAGTATTTT. Translating gives CASAGTSGTDTQYF. The J gene is TRBJ2-3, the V gene TRBV25-1, with TRBD2 matching over 10 bases. CDR3 length: 14 residues. V lost 8 bases to trimming and J lost 1 base; unmatched junction nucleotides: 3. Germline V gives CDR1 MGHDK, CDR2 SYGVNS.

The J gene is TRBJ2-1, the V gene TRBV6-6, with a tentative D call TRBD2 (6 bases). The CDR3 spans 13 residues. The germline V gene encodes CDR1 MNHNY and CDR2 SVGAGI (reference sequence). The V gene lost 7 bases and the J gene lost 3 bases, with 10 bases spanning the gap. The CDR3 is CASKGGDYNEQFF. CDR3 coding DNA: TGTGCCAGCAAAGGCGGGGACTACAATGAGCAGTTCTTC.

This clone has a single count. This chain connects TRBV6-1 to TRBJ1-1; 7 bases align to TRBD1. The J segment lost 0 bases and the V segment lost 6 bases, leaving 4 bases of the junction unmatched. CDR1 MNHNS and CDR2 SASEGT come from the germline V gene. The CDR3 spans 14 residues. The CDR3 loop is CASRKDRVNTEAFF. The CDR3, as DNA: TGTGCCAGCAGGAAAGACAGGGTGAACACTGAAGCTTTCTTT.

V usage is TRBV5-6 and J usage is TRBJ2-5; TRBD1 aligns across 7 bases. The germline V gene encodes CDR1 SGHDT and CDR2 YYEEEE. The CDR3 extends over 14 amino acids. The V segment lost 0 bases and the J segment 4 bases; nucleotides outside the gene matches: 3. Here the CDR3 DNA reads TGTGCCAGCAGCTTGGTATCAGGGGGAGAGACCCAGTACTTC. Amino acids: CASSLVSGGETQYF.

The V and J genes are TRBV7-6 and TRBJ1-5; D not resolved. The CDR3 contains 16 residues. CDR1 SGHVS and CDR2 FNYEAQ come from the germline V gene. The CDR3 sequence is CATARLRTLEYQPQHF. In nucleotides, the CDR3 is TGTGCGACGGCCCGTCTGCGAACTCTGGAATATCAGCCCCAGCATTTT.